The clone carrying this TCR beta chain has a count of ten or more. The antigen remains undetermined. This record belongs to a study of T cells in Graves' hyperthyroidism and ophthalmopathy. The V gene end was trimmed by 2 bases and the J gene end by 4 bases; junction bases not matched to a gene: 6. The CDR3 consists of 16 residues. CDR1 and CDR2 (germline): SGHRS, YFSETQ. RNA transcripts served as the template for amplifying TCR beta CDR3 regions. HTBI primers were used for first-round RT-PCR of the TCR CDR3. Using its own MiXCR run on the multiplex PCR reads, TCRdb lists one record per CDR3 protein. The sample lists some 600,000 distinct CDR3 sequences; more than 11% were seen once. Study conclusions and caveats: Most expanded thyroid clonotypes above 0.001 recurred in blood. Onset of ophthalmopathy came a median around 6.5 months after the model predicted it.

Clinical symptoms, serum thyroxine and TRAb, thyroid ultrasound and orbital computed tomography together formed the diagnostic basis. Blood from later-ophthalmopathy patients was taken at first hyperthyroidism diagnosis. The chain couples TRBV5-1 to TRBJ2-2; 9 positions agree with TRBD1. The clonotype comes from a woman aged 30 to 39 with Graves' hyperthyroidism that later progressed to Graves' ophthalmopathy. Sequenced: blood. CDR3 in DNA: TGCGCCAGCAGCTTAACAGGGGGCATGGGCACCGGGGAGCTGTTTTTT. Translation gives CASSLTGGMGTGELFF.